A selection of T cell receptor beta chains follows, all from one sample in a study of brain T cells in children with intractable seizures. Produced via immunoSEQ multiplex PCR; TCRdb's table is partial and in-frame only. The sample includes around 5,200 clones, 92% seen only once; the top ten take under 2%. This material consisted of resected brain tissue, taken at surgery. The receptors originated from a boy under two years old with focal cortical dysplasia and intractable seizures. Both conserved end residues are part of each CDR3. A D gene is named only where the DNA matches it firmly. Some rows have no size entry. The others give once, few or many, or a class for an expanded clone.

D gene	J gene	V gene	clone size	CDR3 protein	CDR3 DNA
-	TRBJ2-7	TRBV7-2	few	CASSFTPLFYEQYF	TGTGCCAGCAGCTTTACTCCTTTATTCTACGAGCAGTACTTC
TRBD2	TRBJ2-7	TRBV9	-	CASSVGLAGLYEQYF	TGTGCCAGCAGCGTAGGGTTAGCGGGACTCTACGAGCAGTACTTC
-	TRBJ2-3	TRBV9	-	CASSGETGVRYF	TGTGCCAGCAGCGGGGAAACTGGAGTGAGGTATTTT
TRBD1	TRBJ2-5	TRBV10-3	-	CAIRRQGQETQYF	TGTGCCATCAGGAGACAGGGCCAAGAGACCCAGTACTTC
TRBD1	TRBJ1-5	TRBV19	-	CASSTDRNQPQHF	TGTGCCAGTAGTACGGACAGGAATCAGCCCCAGCATTTT
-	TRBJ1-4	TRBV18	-	CASSPGPAEEKLFF	TGTGCCAGCTCACCGGGACCAGCGGAGGAAAAACTGTTTTTT
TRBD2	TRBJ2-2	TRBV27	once	CASSSQLAGGQHGELFF	TGTGCCAGCAGTTCTCAACTAGCGGGGGGCCAACACGGGGAGCTGTTTTTT
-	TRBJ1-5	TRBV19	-	CASGGPWGARDLQHF	TGTGCCAGTGGGGGACCTTGGGGGGCCCGAGATTTACAGCATTTT
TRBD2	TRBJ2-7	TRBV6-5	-	CASSRGLAGTYEQYF	TGTGCCAGCAGCCGCGGACTAGCGGGGACCTACGAGCAGTACTTC
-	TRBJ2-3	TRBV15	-	CATTHMTSPDTQYF	TGTGCCACCACCCATATGACTAGTCCAGATACGCAGTATTTT
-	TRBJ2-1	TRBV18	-	CASSPFPGASFSSYNEQFF	TGTGCCAGCTCACCTTTCCCGGGGGCCTCTTTTAGCTCCTACAATGAGCAGTTCTTC
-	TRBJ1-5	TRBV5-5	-	CASSFRGNQPQHF	TGTGCCAGCAGCTTCAGGGGCAATCAGCCCCAGCATTTT
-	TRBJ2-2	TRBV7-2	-	CASSLALVNTGELFF	TGTGCCAGCAGCTTAGCGCTCGTTAACACCGGGGAGCTGTTTTTT
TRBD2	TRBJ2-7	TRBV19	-	CASSIQSGRPSYEQYF	TGTGCCAGTAGTATACAGAGCGGGAGGCCCTCCTACGAGCAGTACTTC
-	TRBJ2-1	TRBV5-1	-	CASSGRGPTPNEQFF	TGCGCCAGCAGCGGGCGGGGGCCCACCCCCAATGAGCAGTTCTTC
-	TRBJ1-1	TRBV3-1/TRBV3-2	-	CASSSGPGEAFF	TGTGCCAGCAGCTCTGGGCCAGGTGAAGCTTTCTTT
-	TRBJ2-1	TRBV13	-	CASSAWLTNEQFF	TGTGCCAGCAGTGCCTGGTTAACCAATGAGCAGTTCTTC